Listed here are 7 T cell receptor beta chains from one sample, sequenced in a study of blood T cell repertoires in COVID-19. Some clones are missing from TCRdb's copy, which holds only in-frame ones; the method was immunoSEQ multiplex PCR. The sample includes approximately 25,000 clones, over 70% of them seen just once. Sequenced input: peripheral blood. The receptor source for this set is an elderly man with active or convalescent COVID-19.

The chain carries TRBV7-2 and TRBJ2-5; 8 bases map to TRBD2. Germline values: CDR1 SGHTA, CDR2 FQGNSA. CDR3 length: 16 amino acids. The V and J ends lost 5 bases and 9 bases, in that order; junction bases with no gene match: 17. DNA for the CDR3: TGTGCCAGCAGCGACCGCCCCAGCGGGGGACATACGGCCCAGTACTTC. It specifies CASSDRPSGGHTAQYF.

The genes are TRBV6-6 and TRBJ2-1; TRBD2 matches 11 bases. Germline V gene sequence: CDR1 MNHNY, CDR2 SVGAGI (reference sequence). The junction had 5 bases not matched to a gene; V was cut back by 8 bases and J by 5 bases. The CDR3 totals 14 residues. This CDR3 reads CASVGLAGHNEQFF. The CDR3 DNA sequence: TGTGCCAGCGTCGGACTAGCGGGTCACAATGAGCAGTTCTTC.

CDR3 protein: CASSPGTFPLLNRTSGRAGELFF. For the CDR3, the DNA is TGTGCCAGTAGTCCCGGGACCTTCCCGCTTCTTAACAGGACTAGCGGGAGGGCCGGGGAGCTGTTTTTT. The V call is TRBV19, the J call TRBJ2-2; 15 nucleotides match TRBD2. CDR1 is LNHDA, CDR2 SQIVND, per germline (reference sequence). Trimming cost V 5 bases and J 6 bases; bases outside gene matches: 25. The CDR3 contains 23 residues. Looking up the rest from reference TRBV19 and TRBJ2-2 gives the full variable domain: DGGITQSPKYLFRKEGQNVTLSCEQNLNHDAMYWYRQDPGQGLRLIYYSQIVNDFQKGDIAEGYSVSREKKESFPLTVTSAQKNPTAFYLCASSPGTFPLLNRTSGRAGELFFGEGSRLTVL.

The chain has TRBV5-1 and TRBJ1-5; no reliable D call. Germline CDR1 and CDR2: SGHRS and YFSETQ. V gave up 0 bases and J gave up 3 bases, with 10 bases separating them. This CDR3 is 15 amino acids long. CDR3 protein: CASSLEGGHNQPQHF. Here the CDR3 DNA reads TGCGCCAGCAGCTTGGAGGGCGGGCACAATCAGCCCCAGCATTTT.

The V call is TRBV12-3 or TRBV12-4, the J call TRBJ2-7, with D possibly matching TRBD1 (5 bases). Trimming removed 6 bases at V and 4 bases at J, with 13 bases between. CDR3 length: 13 amino acids. CDR3 loop: CASRFRVTYEQYF. The DNA of the CDR3 is TGTGCCAGCAGATTCAGGGTTACGTACGAGCAGTACTTC.

This clone was seen once. V gene TRBV5-6 combines with J gene TRBJ1-6, with 9 nucleotides matching TRBD1. Germline V gene sequence: CDR1 SGHDT, CDR2 YYEEEE. J lost 7 bases, V lost 2 bases, and 1 base had no gene match. CDR3 length equals 14 residues. CDR3 DNA: TGTGCCAGCAGCTTAGACAGGGGGAATTCACCCCTCCACTTT. This gives the protein CASSLDRGNSPLHF. Full variable domain (remainder filled in from reference TRBV5-6 and TRBJ1-6): DAGVTQSPTHLIKTRGQQVTLRCSPKSGHDTVSWYQQALGQGPQFIFQYYEEEERQRGNFPDRFSGHQFPNYSSELNVNALLLGDSALYLCASSLDRGNSPLHFGNGTRLTVT.

The chain joins TRBV9 to TRBJ2-6; 9 positions match TRBD1. The trim removed 3 bases at V and 4 bases at J, leaving 8 bases unmatched. There are 17 residues in the CDR3. The V gene's germline CDR1 is SGDLS and CDR2 YYNGEE. CDR3 nucleotide sequence: TGTGCCAGCAGCGCGGGACAGGGTGAAACCGGGGCCAACGTCCTGACTTTC. The encoded protein is CASSAGQGETGANVLTF.